These 14 T cell receptor beta chains were sequenced from one sample in a study of glioma-infiltrating T cells after dendritic cell vaccination. Sample time point: after dendritic cell vaccination, including at tumor progression/relapse. Sequenced by immunoSEQ multiplex PCR; TCRdb stores in-frame clones only, minus some. The sample carries 85,000 to 100,000 clones, approximately 75% recorded once. The input for sequencing was blood, taken after dendritic cell vaccination. All receptors derive from a human donor with glioblastoma.

This sequence joins TRBV19 and TRBJ1-2; the D gene is possibly TRBD1 (5 bases). The CDR3 length is 15 residues. V was cut by 1 base and J by 0 bases, with 9 bases left in between. Germline CDR1 LNHDA, CDR2 SQIVND (reference sequence). In DNA form, the CDR3 reads TGTGCCAGTAGTATAGCTGCAGGGTCTAACTATGGCTACACCTTC. It translates to CASSIAAGSNYGYTF.

The chain uses TRBV5-1 and TRBJ1-3; 8 bases agree with TRBD1. The CDR3 consists of 14 residues. Germline CDR1 is SGHRS and CDR2 is YFSETQ. The J segment lost 8 bases and the V segment lost 4 bases, leaving 8 bases of the junction unmatched. In nucleotides, the CDR3 is TGCGCCAGCAGCATACAGGGGGGGGAAGACACCATATATTTT. This sequence encodes CASSIQGGEDTIYF.

This clone was seen just once. The CDR3 here is CASSRATGTGRTEAFF. CDR3 bases: TGTGCCAGCAGCCGAGCGACCGGGACAGGGAGGACTGAAGCTTTCTTT. The chain joins TRBV14 to TRBJ1-1; 9 bases match TRBD1. Germline CDR1 reads SGHDN; CDR2 reads FVKESK. The CDR3 runs 16 residues. Losses at the gene ends were 4 bases for V and 5 bases for J; bases not matched to a gene: 11.

The table lists this clone with a count of one. The V and J genes are TRBV19 and TRBJ1-5; 7 bases are shared with TRBD1. Losses at the gene ends were 6 bases for V and 7 bases for J; bases not matched to a gene: 9. The CDR3 is 14 residues long. Germline CDR1 and CDR2: LNHDA and SQIVND (reference sequence). This CDR3 is CASREDRSWQPQHF. CDR3 bases: TGTGCCAGTAGGGAGGACAGGTCATGGCAGCCCCAGCATTTT.

This clone was observed a few times. This chain connects TRBV5-4 to TRBJ1-1, with 8 bases lining up with TRBD1. Germline V CDR1 and CDR2: SGHNT, YYREEE (reference sequence). CDR3 length equals 15 residues. J was trimmed by 1 base and V by 5 bases; bases with no gene match: 7. The CDR3 loop reads CASSNTGTGNTEAFF. CDR3 sequence (DNA): TGTGCCAGCAGTAATACCGGGACAGGGAACACTGAAGCTTTCTTT.

This rearrangement joins TRBV4-2 to TRBJ1-3; TRBD1 agrees at 7 bases. Germline V CDR1 and CDR2: LGHNA, YNFKEQ. J gave up 4 bases and V 4 bases, and 4 bases lay outside the gene matches. The CDR3 is made up of 14 amino acids. The chain's CDR3 is CASSRPGQGNTIYF. In DNA form, the CDR3 reads TGTGCCAGCAGCCGACCGGGACAGGGAAACACCATATATTTT.

The chain carries TRBV11-3 and TRBJ2-7; TRBD1 agrees at 7 bases. J was trimmed by 6 bases and V by 4 bases; bases with no gene match: 6. Germline values: CDR1 SGHNT, CDR2 YENEEA. CDR3 length: 13 residues. The CDR3 DNA sequence: TGTGCCAGCAGCTACTGGACAGGACTCGAGCAGTACTTC. Residues: CASSYWTGLEQYF.

The V gene is TRBV19, the J gene TRBJ1-5; 8 nucleotides align to TRBD1. The CDR3 loop spans 15 amino acids. CDR1 is LNHDA and CDR2 is SQIVND in the germline V gene (reference sequence). Unmatched junction bases numbered 9, after V lost 4 bases and J lost 7 bases. CDR3 nucleotides: TGTGCCAGTAGTACCGACAGGGGTAGGGGACAGCCCCAGCATTTT. Amino acid sequence: CASSTDRGRGQPQHF.

The chain uses TRBV6-1 and TRBJ2-7; 7 nucleotides match TRBD2. The germline CDR1 and CDR2 sequences are MNHNS and SASEGT. V trimming: 3 bases; J trimming: 0 bases; junction bases outside the gene matches: 2. The length of the CDR3 is 14 residues. The chain's CDR3 is CASSEGGSSYEQYV. The CDR3 DNA reads as TGTGCCAGCAGTGAGGGCGGGAGCTCCTACGAGCAGTACGTC.

Of note for this clone: The sample carries other DNA sequences with the same CDR3. The rearrangement joins TRBV2 to TRBJ1-2; the match to TRBD1 covers 10 bases. Germline CDR1 and CDR2: SNHLY and FYNNEI. This CDR3 is built from 16 residues. Trimming took 1 base from V and 7 from J; bases not matched to a gene: 9. The CDR3 reads CASSEEGGTGAAGYTF. DNA for the CDR3: TGTGCCAGCAGTGAAGAGGGCGGGACAGGGGCGGCTGGCTACACCTTC. Combining the CDR3 with reference TRBV2 and TRBJ1-2 gives the whole variable domain EPEVTQTPSHQVTQMGQEVILRCVPISNHLYFYWYRQILGQKVEFLVSFYNNEISEKSEIFDDQFSVERPDGSNFTLKIRSTKLEDSAMYFCASSEEGGTGAAGYTFGSGTRLTVV.

The chain couples TRBV4-2 to TRBJ2-1; 7 nucleotides match TRBD2. Trimming took 4 bases from V and 8 from J; bases not matched to a gene: 14. Germline V gene lookup returns CDR1 LGHNA and CDR2 YNFKEQ. The CDR3 sequence is 16 residues long. This chain's CDR3 is CASSLEGGLVVYEQFF. The CDR3 DNA reads as TGTGCCAGCAGCCTAGAGGGAGGACTAGTCGTCTATGAGCAGTTCTTC.

This clone was recorded only once. The J gene is TRBJ1-1, the V gene TRBV7-8; 9 bases match TRBD1. Losses at the gene ends were 5 bases for V and 3 bases for J; bases not matched to a gene: 7. CDR3 length equals 15 residues. The germline CDR1 and CDR2 sequences are SGHVS and FQNEAQ. CDR3 sequence: CASSLWTGEYTEAFF. The CDR3 coding sequence is TGTGCCAGCAGCCTCTGGACAGGGGAGTACACTGAAGCTTTCTTT.

The chain employs TRBV25-1 and TRBJ1-2, with TRBD1 matching 7 bases. The CDR3 sequence is 13 residues long. Germline CDR1 and CDR2: MGHDK and SYGVNS. V dropped 6 bases and J dropped 8; count of bases not matched to a gene: 9. CDR3 nucleotides: TGTGCCAGCAGCCGACAGGGAGGCAGCGGCTACACCTTC. Translation: CASSRQGGSGYTF.

The chain has TRBV30 and TRBJ2-5, with TRBD1 matching 7 bases. V trimming: 2 bases; J trimming: 2 bases; junction bases outside the gene matches: 5. Looked up from germline, CDR1 is GTSNPN and CDR2 is SVGIG (reference sequence). The CDR3 is made up of 14 amino acids. The DNA for the CDR3 is TGTGCCTGGAGTCGCCGGGACAGTCAAGAGACCCAGTACTTC. It specifies CAWSRRDSQETQYF.